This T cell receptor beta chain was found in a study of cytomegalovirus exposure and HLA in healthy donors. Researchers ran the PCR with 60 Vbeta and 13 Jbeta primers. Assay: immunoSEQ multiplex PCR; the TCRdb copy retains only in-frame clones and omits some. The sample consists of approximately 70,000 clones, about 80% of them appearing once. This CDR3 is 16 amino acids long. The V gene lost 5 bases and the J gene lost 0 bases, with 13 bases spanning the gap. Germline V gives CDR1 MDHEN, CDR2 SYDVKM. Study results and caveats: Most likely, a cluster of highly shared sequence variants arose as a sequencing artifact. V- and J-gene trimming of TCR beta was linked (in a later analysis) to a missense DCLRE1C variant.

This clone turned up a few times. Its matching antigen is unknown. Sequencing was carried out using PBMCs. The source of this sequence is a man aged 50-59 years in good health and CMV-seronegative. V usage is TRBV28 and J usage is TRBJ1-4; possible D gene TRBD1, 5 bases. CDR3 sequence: CASSKPKTATNEKLFF. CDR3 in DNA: TGTGCCAGCAGTAAACCCAAGACAGCAACTAATGAAAAACTGTTTTTT.